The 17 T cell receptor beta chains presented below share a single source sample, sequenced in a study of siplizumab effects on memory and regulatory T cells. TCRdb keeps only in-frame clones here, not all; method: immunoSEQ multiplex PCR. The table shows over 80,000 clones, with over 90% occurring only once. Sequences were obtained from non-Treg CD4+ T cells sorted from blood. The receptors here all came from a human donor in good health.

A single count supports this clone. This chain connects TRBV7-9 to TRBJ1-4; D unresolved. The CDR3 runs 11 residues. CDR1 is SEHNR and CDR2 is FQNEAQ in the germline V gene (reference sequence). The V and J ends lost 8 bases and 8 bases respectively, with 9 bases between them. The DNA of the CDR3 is TGTGCCAGCCGATTAGGGGAAAAACTGTTTTTT. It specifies CASRLGEKLFF.

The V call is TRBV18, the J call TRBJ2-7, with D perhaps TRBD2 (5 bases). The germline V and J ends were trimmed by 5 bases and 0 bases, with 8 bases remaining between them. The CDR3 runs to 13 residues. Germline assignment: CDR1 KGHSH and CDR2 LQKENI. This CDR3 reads CASSATTSYEQYF. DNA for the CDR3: TGTGCCAGCTCAGCGACTACCTCCTACGAGCAGTACTTC.

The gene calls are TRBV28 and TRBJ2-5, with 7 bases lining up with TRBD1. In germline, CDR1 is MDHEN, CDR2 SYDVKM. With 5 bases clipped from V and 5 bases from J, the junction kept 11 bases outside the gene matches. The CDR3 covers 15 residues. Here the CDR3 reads CASSVRQGLLETQYF. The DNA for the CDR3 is TGTGCCAGCAGTGTGAGACAGGGATTGTTGGAGACCCAGTACTTC.

CDR3 bases: TGTGCCAGCAGCAAAGGACAGGGGGCGGACTCCTACGAGCAGTACTTC. This encodes CASSKGQGADSYEQYF. V and J are TRBV11-1 and TRBJ2-7; 11 bases line up with TRBD1. CDR3 length: 16 amino acids. After removal of 5 bases from V and 0 bases from J, the junction contained 6 bases not matched to a gene. Germline V gene sequence: CDR1 SGHAT, CDR2 FQDESV (reference sequence).

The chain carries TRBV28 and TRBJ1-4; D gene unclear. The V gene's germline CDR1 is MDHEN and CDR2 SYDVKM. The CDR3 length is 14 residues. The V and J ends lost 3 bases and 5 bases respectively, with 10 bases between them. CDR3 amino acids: CASSFSRVNEKLFF. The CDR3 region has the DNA TGTGCCAGCAGTTTTTCCCGGGTAAATGAAAAACTGTTTTTT. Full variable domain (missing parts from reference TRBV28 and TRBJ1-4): DVKVTQSSRYLVKRTGEKVFLECVQDMDHENMFWYRQDPGLGLRLIYFSYDVKMKEKGDIPEGYSVSREKKERFSLILESASTNQTSMYLCASSFSRVNEKLFFGSGTQLSVL.

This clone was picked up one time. The CDR3 nucleotides read TGTGCCAGCAGCTTAGTGTCTACCACAGATACGCAGTATTTT. Translation gives CASSLVSTTDTQYF. V and J are TRBV7-9 and TRBJ2-3; D is unresolved. The CDR3 runs 14 residues. The germline CDR1 and CDR2 sequences are SEHNR and FQNEAQ (reference sequence). Trimming took off 1 base at V and 2 bases at J, with 7 bases between the two ends.

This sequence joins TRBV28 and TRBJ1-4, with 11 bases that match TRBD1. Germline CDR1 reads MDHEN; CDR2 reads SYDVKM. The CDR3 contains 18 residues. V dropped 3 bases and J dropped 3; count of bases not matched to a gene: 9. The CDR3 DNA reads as TGTGCCAGCAGTTTCCGTGGACAGGGGGCAAAGGCTAATGAAAAACTGTTTTTT. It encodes CASSFRGQGAKANEKLFF.

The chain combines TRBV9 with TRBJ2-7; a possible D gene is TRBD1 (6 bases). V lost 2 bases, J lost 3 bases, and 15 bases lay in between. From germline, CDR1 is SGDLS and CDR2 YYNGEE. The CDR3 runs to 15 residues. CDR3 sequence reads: CASSVRGTTDYEQYF. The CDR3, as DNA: TGTGCCAGCAGCGTTAGAGGGACAACGGACTACGAGCAGTACTTC.

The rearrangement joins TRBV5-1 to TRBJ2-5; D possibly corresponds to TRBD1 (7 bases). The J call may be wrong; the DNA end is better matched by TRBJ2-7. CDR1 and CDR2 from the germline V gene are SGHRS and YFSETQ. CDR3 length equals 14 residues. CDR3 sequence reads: CASSLQGGSYEQYF. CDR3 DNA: TGCGCCAGCAGCTTGCAGGGGGGCTCCTACGAGCAGTACTTC.

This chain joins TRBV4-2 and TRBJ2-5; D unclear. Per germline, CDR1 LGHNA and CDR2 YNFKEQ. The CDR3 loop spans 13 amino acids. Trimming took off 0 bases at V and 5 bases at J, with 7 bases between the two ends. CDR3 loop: CASSQDSRETQYF. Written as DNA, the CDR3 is TGTGCCAGCAGCCAAGATAGTCGGGAGACCCAGTACTTC.

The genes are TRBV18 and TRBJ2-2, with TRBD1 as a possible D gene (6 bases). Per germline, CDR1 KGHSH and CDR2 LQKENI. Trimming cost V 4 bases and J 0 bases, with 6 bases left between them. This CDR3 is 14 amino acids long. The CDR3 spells CASSRTANTGELFF. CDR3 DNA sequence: TGTGCCAGCTCACGGACAGCGAACACCGGGGAGCTGTTTTTT. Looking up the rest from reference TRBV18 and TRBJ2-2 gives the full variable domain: NAGVMQNPRHLVRRRGQEARLRCSPMKGHSHVYWYRQLPEEGLKFMVYLQKENIIDESGMPKERFSAEFPKEGPSILRIQQVVRGDSAAYFCASSRTANTGELFFGEGSRLTVL.

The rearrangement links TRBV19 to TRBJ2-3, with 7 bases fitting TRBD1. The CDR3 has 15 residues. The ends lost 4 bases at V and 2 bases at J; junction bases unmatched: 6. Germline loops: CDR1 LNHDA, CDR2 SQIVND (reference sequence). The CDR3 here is CASSRRQGPTDTQYF. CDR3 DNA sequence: TGTGCCAGTAGTAGGCGACAGGGCCCCACAGATACGCAGTATTTT.

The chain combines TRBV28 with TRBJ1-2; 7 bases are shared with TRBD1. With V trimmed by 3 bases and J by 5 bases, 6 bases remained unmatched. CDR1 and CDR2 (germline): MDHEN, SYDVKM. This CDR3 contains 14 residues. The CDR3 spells CASSFADRIYGYTF. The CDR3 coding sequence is TGTGCCAGCAGTTTCGCGGACAGGATATATGGCTACACCTTC.

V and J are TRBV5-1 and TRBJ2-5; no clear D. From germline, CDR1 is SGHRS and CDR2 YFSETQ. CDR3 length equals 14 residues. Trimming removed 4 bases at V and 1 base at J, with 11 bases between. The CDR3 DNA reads TGCGCCAGCAGCATCTTACCGGGCCAAGAGACCCAGTACTTC. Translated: CASSILPGQETQYF.

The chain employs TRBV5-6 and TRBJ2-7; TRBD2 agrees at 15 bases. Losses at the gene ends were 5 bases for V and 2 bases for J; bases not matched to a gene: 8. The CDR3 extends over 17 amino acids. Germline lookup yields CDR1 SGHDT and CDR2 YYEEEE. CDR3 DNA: TGTGCCAGCAGATATGGGACTAGCGGGAGGTCGCCCTACGAGCAGTACTTC. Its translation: CASRYGTSGRSPYEQYF.

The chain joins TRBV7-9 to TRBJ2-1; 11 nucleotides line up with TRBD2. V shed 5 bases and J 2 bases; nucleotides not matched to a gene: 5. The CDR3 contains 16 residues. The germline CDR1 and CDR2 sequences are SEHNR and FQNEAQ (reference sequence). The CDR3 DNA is TGTGCCAGCAGCCCGCGACTAGCGGGAACCTACAATGAGCAGTTCTTC. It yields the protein CASSPRLAGTYNEQFF.

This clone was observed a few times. CDR3 in amino acids: CASSSQGAGGYTF. CDR3 bases: TGTGCCAGCAGCTCTCAGGGAGCTGGAGGCTACACCTTC. The chain joins TRBV13 to TRBJ1-2; the D gene is possibly TRBD1 (5 bases). Trimming removed 4 bases at V and 8 bases at J, with 14 bases between. The V gene's germline CDR1 is PRHDT and CDR2 FYEKMQ (reference sequence). The CDR3 has 13 residues.